This T cell receptor beta chain was sequenced in a study of control samples from healthy donors and cancer patients. Unmatched junction bases numbered 6, after V lost 5 bases and J lost 0 bases. The length of the CDR3 is 18 residues. Looked up from germline, CDR1 is SGHTA and CDR2 is FQGNSA. Data came from immunoSEQ multiplex PCR; TCRdb stores just in-frame clones and leaves some out. The sample lists about 140,000 clones, about 90% seen once, with around 7.3% in the top ten. The TCR sequence derives from a man in his late teens or twenties in good health. Sequenced material: blood. The chain employs TRBV7-2 and TRBJ2-3, with 15 positions matching TRBD2. The CDR3 is CASSVGLAGGSSTDTQYF. DNA of the CDR3: TGTGCCAGCAGCGTGGGACTAGCGGGGGGCTCGAGCACAGATACGCAGTATTTT.